The next 8 T cell receptor beta chains were all read from a single sample in a study of cytomegalovirus exposure and HLA in healthy donors. The PCR contained 60 Vbeta and 13 Jbeta primers. TCRdb's copy holds only in-frame clones and misses some; the assay was immunoSEQ multiplex PCR. This table holds about 110,000 clones, 82% found once. Sample: PBMCs. Source of these receptors: a man aged 50 or older in good health and CMV-seronegative.

The rearrangement joins TRBV6-5 to TRBJ1-2; TRBD1 aligns across 10 bases. V dropped 6 bases and J dropped 5; count of bases not matched to a gene: 6. The CDR3 sequence is 14 residues long. CDR1 is MNHEY and CDR2 is SVGAGI in the germline V gene. The CDR3 DNA reads TGTGCCAGCAGACCCCCGGGACAGGGGTATGGCTACACCTTC. This sequence encodes CASRPPGQGYGYTF.

Sample share makes this clone medium-sized. The genes are TRBV6-1 and TRBJ1-3; TRBD1 matches 8 bases. Germline V gene lookup returns CDR1 MNHNS and CDR2 SASEGT. The CDR3 extends over 13 amino acids. J was trimmed by 4 bases and V by 10 bases; bases with no gene match: 6. CDR3 in DNA: TGTGCCATTACGACAGGGGCAGGAAACACCATATATTTT. This codes for CAITTGAGNTIYF.

The chain is built from TRBV28 and TRBJ2-7; D may be TRBD1 (5 bases). This CDR3 comprises 13 residues. Germline assignment: CDR1 MDHEN and CDR2 SYDVKM. Trimming stripped 7 bases from V and 4 bases from J, with 14 bases between. For the CDR3, the DNA is TGTGCCAGCAACCCCTCAGACAGTTACGAGCAGTACGTC. As protein: CASNPSDSYEQYV.

This clone has just a few counts. One junction end disagrees with the germline gene, perhaps due to a read error. The J gene is TRBJ1-2, the V gene TRBV7-2; TRBD1 might be the D (5 bases). Germline lookup yields CDR1 SGHTA and CDR2 FQGNSA. CDR3 length: 12 amino acids. The CDR3 protein is CASSHPGGTESF. For the CDR3, the DNA is TGTGCCAGCAGCCACCCGGGCGGGACCGAGTCCTTC.

The rearrangement uses TRBV9 and TRBJ2-5; the D gene is possibly TRBD2 (6 bases). The germline CDR1 and CDR2 sequences are SGDLS and YYNGEE. CDR3 size: 13 residues. Trimming pared 4 bases from V and 5 bases from J, leaving 12 bases between. The CDR3 sequence is CASSRDWSETQYF. The CDR3 region has the DNA TGTGCCAGCAGCAGGGACTGGTCGGAGACCCAGTACTTC.

This chain links TRBV27 with TRBJ2-5; TRBD2 matches 11 bases. The length of the CDR3 is 17 residues. Germline lookup yields CDR1 MNHEY and CDR2 SMNVEV (reference sequence). Trimming took 2 bases from V and 2 from J; bases not matched to a gene: 7. The CDR3 loop reads CASSLRGLAARQETQYF. The CDR3 nucleotides read TGTGCCAGCAGTTTAAGGGGACTAGCGGCCCGACAAGAGACCCAGTACTTC.

This clone was picked up one time. The chain has TRBV7-3 and TRBJ2-7; 11 bases map to TRBD1. CDR1 and CDR2 from the germline V gene are SGHTA and FQGTGA. This CDR3 spans 14 amino acids. V shed 2 bases and J 5 bases; nucleotides not matched to a gene: 2. The CDR3 sequence is CASSLGTGGHEQYF. CDR3 in DNA: TGTGCCAGCAGCTTAGGGACAGGGGGGCACGAGCAGTACTTC. Using reference TRBV7-3 and TRBJ2-7 for the parts outside the CDR3, the full variable domain is GAGVSQTPSNKVTEKGKYVELRCDPISGHTALYWYRQSLGQGPEFLIYFQGTGAADDSGLPNDRFFAVRPEGSVSTLKIQRTERGDSAVYLCASSLGTGGHEQYFGPGTRLTVT.

The CDR3 sequence: CASSLGQGGNQPQHF. CDR3 DNA sequence: TGCGCCAGCAGCCTAGGACAGGGGGGTAATCAGCCCCAGCATTTT. This chain uses TRBV5-1 with TRBJ1-5; 10 bases are a match to TRBD1. CDR3 length: 15 residues. Per germline, CDR1 SGHRS and CDR2 YFSETQ. J gave up 4 bases and V 4 bases, and 5 bases lay outside the gene matches. The full variable domain, with the rest looked up from reference TRBV5-1 and TRBJ1-5, is KAGVTQTPRYLIKTRGQQVTLSCSPISGHRSVSWYQQTPGQGLQFLFEYFSETQRNKGNFPGRFSGRQFSNSRSEMNVSTLELGDSALYLCASSLGQGGNQPQHFGDGTRLSIL.